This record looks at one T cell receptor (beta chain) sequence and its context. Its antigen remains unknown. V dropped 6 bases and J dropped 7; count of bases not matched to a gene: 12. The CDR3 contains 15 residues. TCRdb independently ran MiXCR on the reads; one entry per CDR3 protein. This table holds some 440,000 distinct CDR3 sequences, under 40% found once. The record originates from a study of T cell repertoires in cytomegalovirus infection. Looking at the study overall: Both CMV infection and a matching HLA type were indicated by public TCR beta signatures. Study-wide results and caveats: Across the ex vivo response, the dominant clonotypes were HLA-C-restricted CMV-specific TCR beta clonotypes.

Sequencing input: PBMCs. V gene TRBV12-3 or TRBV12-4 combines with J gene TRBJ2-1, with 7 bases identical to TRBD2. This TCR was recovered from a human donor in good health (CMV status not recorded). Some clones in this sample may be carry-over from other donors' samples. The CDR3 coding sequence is TGTGCCAGCAGCTTCTTGGGGCAGGGAGGGAATGAGCAGTTCTTC. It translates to CASSFLGQGGNEQFF.